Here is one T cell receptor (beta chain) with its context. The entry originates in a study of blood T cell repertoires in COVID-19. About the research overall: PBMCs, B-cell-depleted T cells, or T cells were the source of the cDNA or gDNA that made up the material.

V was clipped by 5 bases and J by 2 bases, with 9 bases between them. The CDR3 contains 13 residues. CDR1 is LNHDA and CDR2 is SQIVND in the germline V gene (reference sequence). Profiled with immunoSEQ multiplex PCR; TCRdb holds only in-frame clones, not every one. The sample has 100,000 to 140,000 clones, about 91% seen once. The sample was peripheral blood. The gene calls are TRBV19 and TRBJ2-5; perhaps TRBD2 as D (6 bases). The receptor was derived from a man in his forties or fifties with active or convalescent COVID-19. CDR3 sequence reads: CASSQAGQETQYF. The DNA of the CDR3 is TGTGCCAGTAGTCAGGCGGGGCAAGAGACCCAGTACTTC. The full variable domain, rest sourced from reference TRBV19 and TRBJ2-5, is DGGITQSPKYLFRKEGQNVTLSCEQNLNHDAMYWYRQDPGQGLRLIYYSQIVNDFQKGDIAEGYSVSREKKESFPLTVTSAQKNPTAFYLCASSQAGQETQYFGPGTRLLVL.